Following are 5 T cell receptor beta chains from one sample sequenced in a study of T cell changes during pregnancy in multiple sclerosis. Some clones are missing from TCRdb's copy, which holds only in-frame ones; the method was immunoSEQ multiplex PCR. In the table there are 30,000 to 40,000 clones, over 85% of which are singletons. This sample comprised CD8+ T cells from peripheral blood mononuclear cells, obtained in the first trimester of pregnancy. Every receptor here comes from a female donor with multiple sclerosis, enrolled in a pregnancy study.

The chain combines TRBV4-1 with TRBJ2-7; D perhaps matches TRBD2 (6 bases). This CDR3 is built from 16 residues. Germline V gives CDR1 MGHRA, CDR2 YSYEKL. The V gene lost 0 bases and the J gene lost 3 bases, with 15 bases spanning the gap. The chain's CDR3 is CASSQEMRVAVYEQYF. The DNA of the CDR3 is TGCGCCAGCAGCCAAGAAATGAGAGTAGCGGTCTACGAGCAGTACTTC.

The chain couples TRBV29-1 to TRBJ2-5; 7 bases line up with TRBD1. Trimming took 0 bases from V and 4 from J; bases not matched to a gene: 8. The CDR3 is made up of 15 amino acids. Germline assignment: CDR1 SQVTM and CDR2 ANQGSEA. The CDR3 protein is CSVEDGGAGGETQYF. CDR3 nucleotide sequence: TGCAGCGTTGAAGATGGTGGGGCAGGGGGAGAGACCCAGTACTTC.

The rearrangement links TRBV5-5 to TRBJ1-3; the D gene is possibly TRBD1 (6 bases). Looked up from germline, CDR1 is SGHKS and CDR2 is YYEKEE (reference sequence). V lost 4 bases and J 3 bases, leaving 17 bases between the germline ends. The CDR3 totals 16 residues. The CDR3: CASSLGAVKLGNTIYF. CDR3 in DNA: TGTGCCAGCAGCCTGGGGGCCGTTAAACTTGGAAACACCATATATTTT. Filled out from reference TRBV5-5 and TRBJ1-3, the complete variable domain reads DAGVTQSPTHLIKTRGQQVTLRCSPISGHKSVSWYQQVLGQGPQFIFQYYEKEERGRGNFPDRFSARQFPNYSSELNVNALLLGDSALYLCASSLGAVKLGNTIYFGEGSWLTVV.

This clone was seen just once. CDR3 loop: CASSLIRGTYNEQFF. As DNA, the CDR3 is TGTGCCAGCAGCTTAATCAGGGGAACCTACAATGAGCAGTTCTTC. The chain has TRBV7-3 and TRBJ2-1, with a tentative D call TRBD1 (6 bases). CDR1 and CDR2 from the germline V gene are SGHTA and FQGTGA. Trimming took off 1 base at V and 2 bases at J, with 9 bases between the two ends. The CDR3 runs 15 residues. Looking up the rest from reference TRBV7-3 and TRBJ2-1 gives the full variable domain: GAGVSQTPSNKVTEKGKYVELRCDPISGHTALYWYRQSLGQGPEFLIYFQGTGAADDSGLPNDRFFAVRPEGSVSTLKIQRTERGDSAVYLCASSLIRGTYNEQFFGPGTRLTVL.

This chain joins TRBV27 and TRBJ2-3, with D unresolved. V gave up 5 bases and J gave up 2 bases, with 14 bases separating them. The CDR3 spans 15 residues. Germline lookup yields CDR1 MNHEY and CDR2 SMNVEV (reference sequence). For the CDR3, the DNA is TGTGCCAGCAGTGCTATACCCCTTCTCACAGATACGCAGTATTTT. It codes for CASSAIPLLTDTQYF.